This T cell receptor beta chain was captured by sequencing in a study of T cell changes during pregnancy in multiple sclerosis. TCRdb's copy holds only in-frame clones and misses some; the assay was immunoSEQ multiplex PCR. The table includes some 42,000 clones, 85% to 95% detected once. The V end lost 4 bases, the J end lost 6 bases, and 10 bases lay between the germline ends. In germline, CDR1 is KGHSH, CDR2 LQKENI. The CDR3 is 14 amino acids. The rearrangement links TRBV18 to TRBJ1-6, with a weak D call TRBD1 (5 bases). The sequencing used CD4+ T cells from peripheral blood mononuclear cells, collected in the third trimester of pregnancy. The receptor's source is a female donor with multiple sclerosis, enrolled in a pregnancy study. CDR3 DNA sequence: TGTGCCAGCTCACAGACAGCGTCTAATTCACCCCTCCACTTT. Protein: CASSQTASNSPLHF.